Presented here are 5 T cell receptor beta chains from one specimen sequenced in a study of CD8+CD57+ T cells in acquired aplastic anemia. Genomic DNA acted as the template from which TCR beta VDJ combination and CDR3 sequence profiling were carried out. TCRdb recomputed calls from the reads with MiXCR, one row per CDR3 protein. The sample lists 250,000 to 350,000 distinct CDR3 sequences; roughly half were seen once. Sequenced material: sorted CD4+, CD8+, or CD8+CD57+ T cells (not recorded which) from PBMCs. The receptors stem from a human donor with severe aplastic anemia or a healthy control (not recorded which).

The CDR3 protein is CASSLDTLRGAEAFF. In nucleotides, the CDR3 is TGTGCCAGCAGCTTAGATACTTTGCGGGGGGCTGAAGCTTTCTTT. The chain couples TRBV7-2 to TRBJ1-1; a weak D match, TRBD1 (5 bases). The CDR3 extends over 15 amino acids. Trimming shortened V by 1 base and J by 6 bases, and 15 bases separated the two germline ends. From germline, CDR1 is SGHTA and CDR2 FQGNSA.

The chain joins TRBV7-3 to TRBJ2-7, with D possibly TRBD1 on 6 matching bases. CDR3 length: 16 residues. Germline V gene data show CDR1 as SGHTA and CDR2 as FQGTGA. The V end lost 5 bases, the J end lost 1 base, and 18 bases lay between the germline ends. The CDR3 protein is CASSPKGGGRSYEQYF. The CDR3 coding sequence is TGTGCCAGCAGCCCTAAAGGGGGTGGACGTTCCTACGAGCAGTACTTC. Based on the CDR3 plus reference TRBV7-3 and TRBJ2-7, the full variable domain is GAGVSQTPSNKVTEKGKYVELRCDPISGHTALYWYRQSLGQGPEFLIYFQGTGAADDSGLPNDRFFAVRPEGSVSTLKIQRTERGDSAVYLCASSPKGGGRSYEQYFGPGTRLTVT.

The rearrangement joins TRBV15 to TRBJ2-5, with a weak D call TRBD2 (6 bases). CDR3 length: 14 residues. V lost 6 bases and J 5 bases, leaving 16 bases between the germline ends. CDR1 is LNHNV and CDR2 is YYDKDF in the germline V gene (reference sequence). The DNA of the CDR3 is TGTGCCACCAGTAGAAACCCCGCGGGGGAGACCCAGTACTTC. Its protein product is CATSRNPAGETQYF.

The chain is built from TRBV12-3 or TRBV12-4 and TRBJ2-3; possibly TRBD2 for D (6 bases). The CDR3 totals 12 residues. V lost 3 bases and J lost 9, with 10 bases in between. CDR3 bases: TGTGCCAGCAGTTTTGGGGGGAGCACGCAGTATTTT. This translates into CASSFGGSTQYF.

This chain links TRBV7-2 with TRBJ2-7; D not resolved. Germline V gene data show CDR1 as SGHTA and CDR2 as FQGNSA. The V end was cut by 5 bases, the J end by 2 bases, with 10 bases between. The CDR3 is made up of 13 amino acids. The CDR3 reads CTSSIRQAYEQYF. CDR3 DNA: TGTACCAGCAGCATACGCCAGGCCTACGAGCAGTACTTC.